This passage covers 10 T cell receptor beta chains from one sample sequenced in a study of blood T cell repertoires in COVID-19. TCRdb keeps only in-frame clones here, not all; method: immunoSEQ multiplex PCR. The sample comprises some 250,000 clones, nearly 90% of which are singletons, and 3.5% to 4% rests with the top ten. Material: PBMCs or T cells enriched from blood (not recorded which). The receptors derive from a woman aged 25 to 39 with acute COVID-19.

This chain joins TRBV3-1 (or the pseudogene TRBV3-2) and TRBJ2-3, with D possibly being TRBD2 (5 bases). With 0 bases removed from V and 0 bases from J, the gap between germline ends came to 13 bases. CDR3 length equals 17 residues. Per the germline V gene, CDR1 is LGHDT and CDR2 is YNNKEL (reference sequence). As DNA, the CDR3 is TGTGCCAGCAGCCAAGATATGGGGAGCACTAGCACAGATACGCAGTATTTT. Translated, it gives CASSQDMGSTSTDTQYF.

This clone was detected only a few times. The chain couples TRBV23-1 to TRBJ1-1; 10 positions match TRBD1. TRBV23-1 is an open reading frame whose function is uncertain. V dropped 7 bases and J dropped 1; count of bases not matched to a gene: 12. The CDR3 is 17 amino acids. CDR3 sequence (DNA): TGCGCCAGCACCCCGACGGACAGGGGGAAGGGGAACACTGAAGCTTTCTTT. Its protein is CASTPTDRGKGNTEAFF.

This sequence joins TRBV5-1 and TRBJ2-3; 10 bases match TRBD1. The CDR3 runs to 15 residues. J was trimmed by 6 bases and V by 3 bases; bases with no gene match: 7. Germline lookup yields CDR1 SGHRS and CDR2 YFSETQ. DNA for the CDR3: TGCGCCAGCAGCTCCCGACAGGGGGCGACGGATACGCAGTATTTT. Encoded protein: CASSSRQGATDTQYF.

This sequence joins TRBV27 and TRBJ2-7, with 9 nucleotides matching TRBD2. The germline gives CDR1 MNHEY, CDR2 SMNVEV (reference sequence). This CDR3 is 15 amino acids long. J was trimmed by 4 bases and V by 4 bases; bases with no gene match: 8. CDR3 loop: CASSSLGGGEYEQYF. CDR3 DNA sequence: TGTGCCAGCAGTTCCCTAGGCGGGGGGGAGTACGAGCAGTACTTC.

The rearrangement links TRBV3-1 (or the pseudogene TRBV3-2) to TRBJ1-5; tentatively, D is TRBD1 (6 bases). CDR1 is LGHDT and CDR2 is YNNKEL in the germline V gene (reference sequence). V lost 5 bases and J 3 bases, leaving 11 bases between the germline ends. There are 14 residues in the CDR3. CDR3 region: CASSSDRYNQPQHF. Written as DNA, the CDR3 is TGTGCCAGCAGCTCGGACAGATACAATCAGCCCCAGCATTTT.

The rearrangement uses TRBV2 and TRBJ2-2; 9 bases match TRBD1. V lost 6 bases to trimming and J lost 2 bases; unmatched junction nucleotides: 4. This CDR3 has 15 amino acids. Germline CDR1 and CDR2: SNHLY and FYNNEI. The DNA of the CDR3 is TGTGCCAGCAGGAAGGGACAGGGTAACACCGGGGAGCTGTTTTTT. Protein sequence: CASRKGQGNTGELFF.

The rearrangement links TRBV18 to TRBJ2-7; D might be TRBD1 (5 bases). Germline V gene data show CDR1 as KGHSH and CDR2 as LQKENI. Trimming cost V 6 bases and J 6 bases, with 18 bases left between them. This CDR3 is built from 14 residues. DNA for the CDR3: TGTGCCAGCTCCGATCAAGCCCAGGGTTCCGAGCAGTACTTC. Translation gives CASSDQAQGSEQYF.

This clone appeared a few times. This chain connects TRBV3-1 (or the pseudogene TRBV3-2) to TRBJ2-7; no clear D gene. There are 12 residues in the CDR3. V lost 1 base, J lost 5 bases, and 6 bases lay in between. Germline V gives CDR1 LGHDT, CDR2 YNNKEL (reference sequence). CDR3 sequence (DNA): TGTGCCAGCAGCCAAGGATCGGACGAGCAGTACTTC. Translation gives CASSQGSDEQYF.

The chain joins TRBV20-1 to TRBJ1-2, with unresolved D. Trimming cost V 3 bases and J 7 bases, with 9 bases left between them. The CDR3 is 11 residues long. Per the germline V gene, CDR1 is DFQATT and CDR2 is SNEGSKA (reference sequence). The CDR3 nucleotides are TGCAGTGCTAGTTCGGTTAGTGGCTACACCTTC. Protein sequence: CSASSVSGYTF.

The V gene is TRBV2, the J gene TRBJ1-4; no firm D call. The ends were cut back, 6 bases at V and 4 bases at J, with 18 bases in the middle. The CDR3 extends over 16 amino acids. The germline gives CDR1 SNHLY, CDR2 FYNNEI. The CDR3 region is CASRLPPTGYNEKLFF. CDR3 nucleotide sequence: TGTGCCAGCAGACTTCCACCGACGGGGTATAATGAAAAACTGTTTTTT. Full variable domain (outside the CDR3, taken from reference TRBV2 and TRBJ1-4): EPEVTQTPSHQVTQMGQEVILRCVPISNHLYFYWYRQILGQKVEFLVSFYNNEISEKSEIFDDQFSVERPDGSNFTLKIRSTKLEDSAMYFCASRLPPTGYNEKLFFGSGTQLSVL.